Here is one TCR beta chain with its context. This clone occurred a few times. Its antigen has not been determined. Base-call qualities are not available, and no considerably larger clone is one nucleotide away. In the prospective study, participants were roughly 18 to 95 years old, resided in under 30 geographic areas of the United States, and were enrolled through a virtual design. Cohort assignment in the prospective study relied on participant-reported clinical history from a screening survey and a study questionnaire. ImmuneRACE Cohort 3 recovered participants were defined by two consecutive negative NP/OP PCR tests, healthcare professional clearance, or symptom resolution. Each participant in the prospective study had whole blood, serum and a nasopharyngeal or oropharyngeal swab collected by mobile phlebotomists. Participants in the prospective study had the option to provide additional blood draws and questionnaires over an approximately 2-month period. Before DNA extraction, prospective study blood samples were shipped either frozen or at room temperature.

This sample was included in a study of blood T cell repertoires in COVID-19 (dated by TCRdb to 2020 to 2022). For context, the study as a whole: Samples covering the acute and convalescent phases of COVID-19 were provided by collaborators in the United States, Italy and Spain. Samples were obtained from the ongoing ImmuneRACE study (first 160 participants) and from 1,254 subjects provided by 6 global collaborators. Where available, HLA class I and class II types were taken from metadata supplied by the sample provider and were not determined by assay-based typing. A freely available public database, intended as a resource for researchers studying the immune response to SARS-CoV-2, is where the repertoires were released. The sample metadata nearly always contained a de-identified subject ID, COVID-19 status, age in years and sex. The dataset comprised deeply sampled blood TCRbeta repertoires from subjects exposed to, actively infected with, or recovered from COVID-19. The material from the prospective study consisted of cDNA or gDNA derived from T cells, B-cell-depleted T cells, or PBMCs.

Taken from the germline V gene, the CDR1 and CDR2 loops are MGHRA and YSYEKL. V loses 4 bases at its end and J loses 2 bases; junction bases beyond the gene matches: 3. The CDR3 contains 14 residues, cysteine and phenylalanine counted. Just the 42-base CDR3 DNA is kept, in frame starting at base 1. The paper as a whole reports these results and caveats: How much clinical and demographic metadata was included differed by source and by participant, and the metadata was provided uncurated.

TCRbeta CDR3 regions were amplified from genomic DNA using the immunoSEQ Assay, a bias-controlled multiplex PCR. For the original study's pipeline: Nucleated cell counts per sample were estimated from amplification of reference gene primers within the assay. Sequence reads were collapsed and filtered to measure the absolute abundance of every unique TCRbeta CDR3 rearrangement. For each sample, productive Simpson clonality was calculated as the square root of Simpson's diversity index across productive rearrangements. Entries here come from immuneACCESS through TCRdb and include only in-frame sequences with V and J called. Some clones fail to appear in such tables; in the studies checked, an unresolved V gene covers under half of the shortfall, and the cause of the remainder is unknown. V and J calls and clone size follow that table, whereas D and trimming were derived from the DNA. The sample records a few hundred thousand clones, around nine tenths of which are singletons. About 5% of the sample rests with the top ten.

This receptor was taken from a young man who had recovered from COVID-19. Sequencing was performed on PBMCs or T cells enriched from blood (not recorded which). Rearrangement joined TRBV4-1 to TRBJ2-7; 9 bases in between match TRBD1. At the DNA level, the sequence is TGCGCCAGCAGCCTGGGGACAGGGACCTACGAGCAGTACTTC. The translation is CASSLGTGTYEQYF.